The sample holds a few counts of the clone carrying this TCR beta chain. Every patient underwent thyroid surgery untreated. TCRdb reprocessed the PCR reads using MiXCR. Of some 7,800 clones in the sample, over 25% were seen once. The data are from a study of metastatic and nonmetastatic thyroid tumors. The overall study: Where malignant and benign thyroid patients were concerned, repertoires were compared across blood and tumor or nodule tissue.

The clonotype was recovered from a female donor with papillary thyroid cancer or a benign thyroid nodule (not recorded which). Some clones in this sample may be carry-over from other donors' samples. Sequences were obtained from tumor tissue.

Here the CDR3 reads CAISTLVGTGETQYF. In DNA form, the CDR3 reads TGTGCCATCAGTACCCTGGTGGGGACAGGGGAGACCCAGTACTTC. This chain joins TRBV10-3 and TRBJ2-5; 9 positions agree with TRBD1. This CDR3 region has 15 residues. The germline CDR1 and CDR2 sequences are ENHRY and SYGVKD. Trimming at V came to 5 bases and at J to 5 bases, leaving 9 bases not matched to a gene.